These 6 T cell receptor beta chains came from one sample sequenced in a study of T cells after yellow fever vaccination. One entry per CDR3 protein results from TCRdb running MiXCR on the 5' RACE reads. This sample yields about 130,000 distinct CDR3 sequences, of which about 8.4% are seen a single time; 40% belongs to the top ten. The input for sequencing was CD8+ T cells sorted from PBMCs, taken on the day of the yellow fever booster vaccination. The source of these receptors is a man in his late teens or twenties who received the YFV17D yellow fever vaccine.

The chain combines TRBV28 with TRBJ1-1, with D possibly matching TRBD1 (5 bases). The germline CDR1 and CDR2 sequences are MDHEN and SYDVKM. The CDR3 extends over 13 amino acids. The ends were cut back, 5 bases at V and 7 bases at J, with 14 bases in the middle. CDR3 DNA: TGTGCCAGCAGTGATTGGGGGTACAGTGAAGCTTTCTTT. Protein sequence: CASSDWGYSEAFF.

This clonotype showed up just a few times. V usage is TRBV27 and J usage is TRBJ1-5, with D maybe TRBD1 (5 bases). Germline CDR1 MNHEY, CDR2 SMNVEV (reference sequence). The V and J ends lost 6 bases and 6 bases respectively, with 15 bases between them. This CDR3 comprises 14 residues. CDR3 coding DNA: TGTGCCAGCAGCCTCACGGGGGTAGGTCAGCCCCAGCATTTT. Amino acid sequence: CASSLTGVGQPQHF.

The V gene is TRBV20-1, the J gene TRBJ2-1; 9 bases align to TRBD1. There are 15 residues in the CDR3. In germline, CDR1 is DFQATT, CDR2 SNEGSKA (reference sequence). V lost 0 bases and J lost 8; bases outside the gene matches: 8. CDR3 sequence: CSARDPGTGSHEQFF. The DNA of the CDR3 is TGCAGTGCTAGAGATCCCGGGACAGGGTCCCATGAGCAGTTCTTC.

CDR3 nucleotides: TGTGCCAGCAGTCCCCGCGCAAGTGGGGCTGAGCAGTTCTTC. Amino acid sequence: CASSPRASGAEQFF. This chain uses TRBV6-5 with TRBJ2-1; TRBD1 might be the D (5 bases). Trimming took 5 bases from V and 9 from J, leaving 17 bases between them. CDR3 length equals 14 residues. CDR1 is MNHEY and CDR2 is SVGAGI in the germline V gene.

The chain joins TRBV14 to TRBJ2-7; no clear D. CDR1 SGHDN and CDR2 FVKESK come from the germline V gene. The CDR3 spans 16 residues. Trimming stripped 2 bases from V and 3 bases from J, with 17 bases between. DNA of the CDR3: TGTGCCAGCAGCCAAAGACTGGGGTCTTCTTACTACGAGCAGTACGTC. Its translation: CASSQRLGSSYYEQYV.

This clonotype was recorded many times. This chain uses TRBV5-1 with TRBJ2-7, with D tentatively TRBD1 (6 bases). V dropped 2 bases and J dropped 5 bases, with 14 bases sitting between them. The germline V gene has CDR1 SGHRS and CDR2 YFSETQ. The length of the CDR3 is 14 residues. CDR3 region: CASSFLNREDEQYF. The CDR3 bases are TGCGCCAGCAGCTTCCTGAACAGGGAAGACGAGCAGTACTTC.